This TCR beta chain was recovered during a study of T cell responses to AZD1222 COVID-19 vaccine. General study points: Close to half of all spike-specific TCRs reportedly target regions of the variants that are unmutated.

Repertoires were generated with immunoSEQ multiplex PCR, while TCRdb's copy carries only in-frame clones and drops some. The profile shows over 120,000 clones, 93% of them singletons. As regards this clone: The antigen is unknown.

Trimming took 2 bases from V and 4 from J, leaving 8 bases between them. Germline CDR1 is SGHTA and CDR2 is FQGNSA. This CDR3 region has 13 residues. The chain employs TRBV7-2 and TRBJ1-1; D not certain. Source: peripheral blood, taken on day 0 of AZD1222 vaccination. This receptor was obtained from an adult in good health. DNA for the CDR3: TGTGCCAGCAGCTTACAGAAAGGCACTGAAGCTTTCTTT. Amino acids: CASSLQKGTEAFF.